This T cell receptor (beta chain) was recorded in a study of CD8+ T cells in alopecia areata. About the research overall: Tofacitinib administration to treated patients was oral, at 5 to 10 mg twice daily.

Extracted RNA was reverse transcribed, and the resulting cDNA served as sequencing template. Measured with immunoSEQ multiplex PCR; TCRdb has only the in-frame clones, and not every one. The profile shows some 240,000 clones, about three fifths of them singletons. Study-wide results and caveats: Scalp sample data also include resident alphabeta T cells from normal skin.

Lesional scalp punch biopsies and peripheral blood were collected from alopecia areata patients. Sorted out of PBMCs were CD4+ T cells and CD8+ T cells. Points on this clone: As yet, its antigen is unknown.

The CDR3 covers 14 residues. V was clipped by 3 bases and J by 9 bases; unmatched bases: 3. Germline CDR1 SGHTA, CDR2 FQGTGA. V is TRBV7-3 and J is TRBJ1-6; 9 nucleotides align to TRBD1. This sequence originates from a human donor with alopecia areata. Sequenced here: CD4+ T cells sorted from blood, sampled at week 0. CDR3 in amino acids: CASSLGQGGSPLHF. The CDR3 DNA follows: TGTGCCAGCAGCTTGGGACAGGGTGGTTCACCCCTCCACTTT.